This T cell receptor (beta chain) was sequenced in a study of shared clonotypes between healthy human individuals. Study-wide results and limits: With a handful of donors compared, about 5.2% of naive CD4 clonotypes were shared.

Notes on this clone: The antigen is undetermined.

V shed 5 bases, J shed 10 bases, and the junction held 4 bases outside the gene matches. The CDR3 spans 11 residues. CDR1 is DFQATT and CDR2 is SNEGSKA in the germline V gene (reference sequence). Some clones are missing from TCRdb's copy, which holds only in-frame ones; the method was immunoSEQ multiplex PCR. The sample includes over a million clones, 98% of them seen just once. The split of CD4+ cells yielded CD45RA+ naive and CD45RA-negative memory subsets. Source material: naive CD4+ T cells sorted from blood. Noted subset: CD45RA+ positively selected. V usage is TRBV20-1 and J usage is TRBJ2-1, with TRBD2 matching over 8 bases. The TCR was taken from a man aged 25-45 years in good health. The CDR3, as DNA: TGCAGTGCTGGACTAGCCCACGAGCAGTTCTTC. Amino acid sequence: CSAGLAHEQFF.